These 29 T cell receptor beta chains originate from one sample sequenced in a study of metastatic and nonmetastatic thyroid tumors. Each patient came to thyroid surgery without any prior treatment (of any kind). TCRdb re-called clones from the PCR reads using MiXCR. The table has 15,000 to 19,000 clones, around 3.8% seen once; the top ten hold more than 20%. The sequencing sample was made of tumor tissue. These receptors all stem from a female donor with papillary thyroid cancer or a benign thyroid nodule (not recorded which). Some clones in this sample may be carry-over from other donors' samples.

The chain has TRBV6-1 and TRBJ2-7; 8 bases are a match to TRBD2. CDR1 MNHNS and CDR2 SASEGT come from the germline V gene. Unmatched junction bases numbered 9, after V lost 1 base and J lost 4 bases. This CDR3 region has 16 residues. CDR3 DNA sequence: TGTGCCAGCAGTGAAGATCCCAGCGGGGGAAAATACGAGCAGTACTTC. It is translated as CASSEDPSGGKYEQYF.

In the case of this clone: The identical CDR3 is also encoded by other nucleotide sequences in the sample. This CDR3 is CASSPPGDVVGEQYF. CDR3 coding DNA: TGTGCCAGCAGCCCGCCGGGTGACGTGGTGGGGGAGCAGTACTTC. The chain links TRBV28 to TRBJ2-7; D remains unclear. CDR1 is MDHEN and CDR2 is SYDVKM in the germline V gene. CDR3 length equals 15 residues. Deletions cut 6 bases from V and 7 bases from J, with 22 bases between.

In this sample, this clone turned up a few times. The rearrangement uses TRBV30 and TRBJ1-1, with 8 positions matching TRBD1. With 3 bases clipped from V and 3 bases from J, the junction kept 9 bases outside the gene matches. The CDR3 has 15 residues. Germline V gives CDR1 GTSNPN, CDR2 SVGIG (reference sequence). The CDR3: CAWSLQGGLDTEAFF. The CDR3 nucleotides read TGTGCCTGGAGCCTACAGGGGGGTTTAGACACTGAAGCTTTCTTT. Combining the CDR3 with reference TRBV30 and TRBJ1-1 gives the whole variable domain SQTIHQWPATLVQPVGSPLSLECTVEGTSNPNLYWYRQAAGRGLQLLFYSVGIGQISSEVPQNLSASRPQDRQFILSSKKLLLSDSGFYLCAWSLQGGLDTEAFFGQGTRLTVV.

V usage is TRBV20-1 and J usage is TRBJ2-2; D is ambiguous. The V gene's germline CDR1 is DFQATT and CDR2 SNEGSKA (reference sequence). Trimming took off 4 bases at V and 7 bases at J, with 16 bases between the two ends. This CDR3 contains 14 residues. CDR3 protein: CSAKQAFMDGELFF. CDR3 nucleotides: TGCAGTGCTAAGCAAGCCTTTATGGACGGGGAGCTGTTTTTT.

There are a few counts of this clone. This chain joins TRBV28 and TRBJ1-4; D might be TRBD1 (5 bases). Germline V gene lookup returns CDR1 MDHEN and CDR2 SYDVKM. This CDR3 region has 14 residues. The V end was cut by 2 bases, the J end by 8 bases, with 12 bases between. Here the CDR3 DNA reads TGTGCCAGCAGTTTACGGCAGGGCAGGGAAAAACTGTTTTTT. It codes for CASSLRQGREKLFF.

This clone was seen more than once but under ten times. The chain is built from TRBV19 and TRBJ2-3, with TRBD2 identical over 9 bases. This CDR3 is built from 16 residues. V shed 2 bases, J shed 0 bases, and the junction held 3 bases outside the gene matches. CDR1 is LNHDA, CDR2 SQIVND, per germline (reference sequence). This CDR3 is CASSISLAGSTDTQYF. The CDR3 DNA is TGTGCCAGTAGTATAAGTCTAGCGGGGAGCACAGATACGCAGTATTTT.

In its sample, this clone was seen a few times. The gene calls are TRBV6-4 and TRBJ1-6; the D gene is possibly TRBD1 (5 bases). V lost 3 bases and J lost 7, with 7 bases in between. CDR1 and CDR2 from the germline V gene are MRHNA and SNTAGT. The CDR3 spans 13 residues. The CDR3 region is CASSEEGNSPLHF. The CDR3 DNA reads TGTGCCAGCAGTGAGGAGGGGAATTCACCCCTCCACTTT.

This clone was recorded at least ten times. The chain joins TRBV12-3 or TRBV12-4 to TRBJ1-6; no definite D call. The CDR3 is 13 amino acids. V was cut by 7 bases and J by 9 bases, with 13 bases left in between. The CDR3 region is CASKVGWGSPLHF. The DNA for the CDR3 is TGTGCCAGCAAAGTGGGGTGGGGTTCACCCCTCCACTTT.

This clone was counted only a few times. V usage is TRBV30 and J usage is TRBJ1-2, with a weak D call TRBD1 (5 bases). This CDR3 comprises 13 residues. With 2 bases removed from V and 7 bases from J, the gap between germline ends came to 14 bases. Germline lookup yields CDR1 GTSNPN and CDR2 SVGIG (reference sequence). CDR3 sequence (DNA): TGTGCCTGGAGTATCTCAAGGGACGGTGGCTACACCTTC. Its protein product is CAWSISRDGGYTF.

CDR3 region: CASSRPGYEQYF. The CDR3, as DNA: TGTGCCAGCAGCAGACCGGGATACGAGCAGTACTTC. The chain has TRBV7-2 and TRBJ2-7; a possible D gene is TRBD2 (5 bases). Trimming took 5 bases from V and 4 from J, leaving 9 bases between them. Germline V gene data show CDR1 as SGHTA and CDR2 as FQGNSA. The CDR3 is 12 residues long.

The sample holds a few counts of this clone. The chain carries TRBV4-1 and TRBJ2-7; possibly TRBD1 for D (6 bases). Germline assignment: CDR1 MGHRA and CDR2 YSYEKL. There are 15 residues in the CDR3. V was cut by 1 base and J by 1 base, with 11 bases left in between. The CDR3 reads CASSQGAGVSYEQYF. CDR3 DNA sequence: TGCGCCAGCAGCCAAGGAGCAGGGGTTTCCTACGAGCAGTACTTC.

J is TRBJ1-5 and V is TRBV28, with D unclear. The CDR3 length is 15 residues. Germline V lookup: CDR1 MDHEN, CDR2 SYDVKM. Deletions cut 7 bases from V and 0 bases from J, with 13 bases between. The CDR3 reads CASTPLGYSNQPQHF. Here the CDR3 DNA reads TGTGCCAGCACTCCTCTGGGCTATAGCAATCAGCCCCAGCATTTT.

The chain uses TRBV4-1 and TRBJ2-1; D may be TRBD1 or TRBD2 (6 bases each). CDR1 MGHRA and CDR2 YSYEKL come from the germline V gene. The CDR3 covers 15 residues. The V and J ends lost 8 bases and 0 bases respectively, with 14 bases between them. The DNA of the CDR3 is TGCGCCAGCGGGGACGGGGGCCTCTCCTACAATGAGCAGTTCTTC. Its translation is CASGDGGLSYNEQFF.

Only a few counts were recorded for this clone. The chain joins TRBV24-1 to TRBJ2-3; TRBD2 matches 8 bases. CDR1 and CDR2 (germline): KGHDR, SFDVKD. The V and J ends lost 3 bases and 1 base, in that order; junction bases with no gene match: 5. The CDR3 covers 16 residues. CDR3 nucleotide sequence: TGTGCCACCAGTGATCCAGCGGGAGCTGGCACAGATACGCAGTATTTT. Encoded protein: CATSDPAGAGTDTQYF.

This clone ranks as medium-sized. The chain is built from TRBV6-1 and TRBJ1-4; D ambiguous. Trimming shortened V by 5 bases and J by 3 bases, and 10 bases separated the two germline ends. CDR1 and CDR2 from the germline V gene are MNHNS and SASEGT. The CDR3 contains 14 residues. The CDR3 loop reads CASSPRRANEKLFF. The DNA of the CDR3 is TGTGCCAGCAGTCCGCGGAGGGCTAATGAAAAACTGTTTTTT.

In this sample, this clone turned up a few times. The chain links TRBV2 to TRBJ2-7; 11 bases fit TRBD2. J was trimmed by 0 bases and V by 5 bases; bases with no gene match: 9. The CDR3 is 17 amino acids. Germline V CDR1 and CDR2: SNHLY, FYNNEI. This CDR3 is CASSTGLAGGTSYEQYF. Here the CDR3 DNA reads TGTGCCAGCAGTACTGGACTAGCGGGCGGGACCTCCTACGAGCAGTACTTC.

The J gene is TRBJ2-7, the V gene TRBV7-9, with D unclear. This CDR3 is built from 13 residues. V lost 3 bases and J lost 3, with 9 bases in between. Germline CDR1 SEHNR, CDR2 FQNEAQ (reference sequence). The CDR3 sequence: CASSFGSNYEQYF. DNA for the CDR3: TGTGCCAGCAGCTTTGGATCAAACTACGAGCAGTACTTC.

This clone was counted only a few times. The chain carries TRBV7-9 and TRBJ1-2; the D gene is possibly TRBD1 (5 bases). V lost 4 bases, J lost 3 bases, and 12 bases lay in between. The CDR3 has 14 amino acids. Per the germline V gene, CDR1 is SEHNR and CDR2 is FQNEAQ (reference sequence). The CDR3 region is CASSSSGGDYGYTF. In DNA, the CDR3 is TGTGCCAGCAGCTCCTCCGGAGGGGACTATGGCTACACCTTC.

The chain recombines TRBV7-9 with TRBJ2-7; 9 bases match TRBD1. The CDR3 extends over 15 amino acids. V was clipped by 0 bases and J by 5 bases; unmatched bases: 5. Germline V gene lookup returns CDR1 SEHNR and CDR2 FQNEAQ (reference sequence). The CDR3 spells CASSLAGQGSDEQYF. CDR3 DNA: TGTGCCAGCAGCTTAGCAGGACAGGGGTCGGACGAGCAGTACTTC. Combining the CDR3 with reference TRBV7-9 and TRBJ2-7 gives the whole variable domain DTGVSQNPRHKITKRGQNVTFRCDPISEHNRLYWYRQTLGQGPEFLTYFQNEAQLEKSRLLSDRFSAERPKGSFSTLEIQRTEQGDSAMYLCASSLAGQGSDEQYFGPGTRLTVT.

The chain couples TRBV6-1 to TRBJ2-2; 12 nucleotides line up with TRBD2. V lost 11 bases and J lost 5; bases outside the gene matches: 6. The CDR3 loop spans 14 amino acids. Germline V gene sequence: CDR1 MNHNS, CDR2 SASEGT. The CDR3 DNA follows: TGTGCCGGTAGACTAGCGGGAGATACCGGGGAGCTGTTTTTT. Its translation is CAGRLAGDTGELFF.

In its sample, this clone was seen a few times. The chain links TRBV12-3 or TRBV12-4 to TRBJ1-6, with a tentative D call TRBD1 (6 bases). Between the trimmed V and J ends, which lost 1 base and 13 bases, there was a span of 17 bases. CDR3 length equals 15 residues. This CDR3 reads CASSLVVAGGSPLHF. DNA of the CDR3: TGTGCCAGCAGTTTAGTAGTAGCGGGGGGCTCGCCCCTCCACTTT.

This rearrangement joins TRBV28 to TRBJ2-1; D is unclear. V gave up 5 bases and J gave up 4 bases, with 18 bases separating them. This CDR3 has 16 residues. Germline CDR1 and CDR2: MDHEN and SYDVKM. In DNA form, the CDR3 reads TGTGCCAGCAGTCGCGGTGGGGTGCCAGAATACAATGAGCAGTTCTTC. Protein product: CASSRGGVPEYNEQFF.

This clone was observed a handful of times. The chain combines TRBV27 with TRBJ1-6; 9 bases align to TRBD1. V was pared by 6 bases and J by 10 bases, with 7 bases of the junction left unmatched. This CDR3 has 14 residues. In germline, CDR1 is MNHEY, CDR2 SMNVEV (reference sequence). CDR3: CASRTGTGKSPLHF. The CDR3 DNA sequence: TGTGCCAGCAGGACCGGGACAGGGAAATCACCCCTCCACTTT.

This clone is large by share. The V gene is TRBV27, the J gene TRBJ2-2; 7 nucleotides line up with TRBD1. Germline loops: CDR1 MNHEY, CDR2 SMNVEV (reference sequence). The CDR3 length is 16 residues. With V trimmed by 4 bases and J by 0 bases, 5 bases remained unmatched. The CDR3 sequence is CASSYTGTANTGELFF. The CDR3 DNA is TGTGCCAGCAGTTATACCGGGACAGCGAACACCGGGGAGCTGTTTTTT.

The table lists this clone with a few counts. A much larger clone differs from this one at a single base, so this may be a read error. This chain links TRBV28 with TRBJ2-3; 10 bases map to TRBD2. CDR3 length: 14 amino acids. The ends lost 6 bases at V and 3 bases at J; junction bases unmatched: 3. From germline, CDR1 is MDHEN and CDR2 SYDVKM. Here the CDR3 DNA reads TGTGCCAGCAGGAGCGGGGGGGATACAGATACGCAGTATTTT. As protein: CASRSGGDTDTQYF. Based on the CDR3 plus reference TRBV28 and TRBJ2-3, the full variable domain is DVKVTQSSRYLVKRTGEKVFLECVQDMDHENMFWYRQDPGLGLRLIYFSYDVKMKEKGDIPEGYSVSREKKERFSLILESASTNQTSMYLCASRSGGDTDTQYFGPGTRLTVL.

This clone has more than one count but fewer than ten. The chain carries TRBV6-1 and TRBJ2-2; D perhaps matches TRBD1 (6 bases). Germline loops: CDR1 MNHNS, CDR2 SASEGT. The CDR3 covers 14 residues. V gave up 3 bases and J gave up 7 bases, with 12 bases separating them. The DNA of the CDR3 is TGTGCCAGCAGTGATTACAGGGTTTTCGGGGAGCTGTTTTTT. Its translation is CASSDYRVFGELFF.

This clone was seen a handful of times. V is TRBV6-1 and J is TRBJ1-2, with a weak D call TRBD1 (6 bases). The CDR3 contains 16 residues. Between the trimmed V and J ends, which lost 1 base and 4 bases, there was a span of 16 bases. CDR1 and CDR2 (germline): MNHNS, SASEGT. The CDR3 bases are TGTGCCAGCAGTGAAGGCACAGGGCTTATTTCCTATGGCTACACCTTC. Encoded protein: CASSEGTGLISYGYTF.

V is TRBV6-2 or TRBV6-3 and J is TRBJ1-2, with 8 nucleotides matching TRBD1. The CDR3 runs 14 residues. CDR1 MNHEY and CDR2 SVGEGT come from the germline V gene. V lost 6 bases to trimming and J lost 1 base; unmatched junction nucleotides: 4. For the CDR3, the DNA is TGTGCCAGCAGCGCAGGGGGCGGTAACTATGGCTACACCTTC. Translating gives CASSAGGGNYGYTF.

This clone was counted many times. The chain carries TRBV6-1 and TRBJ2-3, with 8 bases aligning to TRBD2. The length of the CDR3 is 19 residues. With V trimmed by 7 bases and J by 5 bases, 23 bases remained unmatched. Germline CDR1 MNHNS, CDR2 SASEGT. CDR3 bases: TGTGCCAGCAATCACTACCCGGGACTAGAGGGGGGGGGAGTAGATACGCAGTATTTT. Its translation: CASNHYPGLEGGGVDTQYF.